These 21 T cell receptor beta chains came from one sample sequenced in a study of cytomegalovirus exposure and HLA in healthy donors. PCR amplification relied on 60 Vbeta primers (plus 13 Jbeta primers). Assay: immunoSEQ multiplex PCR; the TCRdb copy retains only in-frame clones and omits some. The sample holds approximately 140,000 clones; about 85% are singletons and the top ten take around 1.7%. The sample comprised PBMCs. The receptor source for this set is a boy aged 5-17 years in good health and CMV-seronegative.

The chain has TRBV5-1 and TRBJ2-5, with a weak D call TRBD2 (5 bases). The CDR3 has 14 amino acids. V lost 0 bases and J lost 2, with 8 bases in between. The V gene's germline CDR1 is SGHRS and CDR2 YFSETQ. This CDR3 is CASSLGQRQETQYF. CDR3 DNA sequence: TGCGCCAGCAGCTTGGGGCAGCGGCAAGAGACCCAGTACTTC.

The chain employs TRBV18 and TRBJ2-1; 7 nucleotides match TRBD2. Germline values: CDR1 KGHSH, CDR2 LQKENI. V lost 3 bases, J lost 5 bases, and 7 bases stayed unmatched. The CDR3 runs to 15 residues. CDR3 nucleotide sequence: TGTGCCAGCTCACCCACTTCGCTAGCGGACAATGAGCAGTTCTTC. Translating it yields CASSPTSLADNEQFF.

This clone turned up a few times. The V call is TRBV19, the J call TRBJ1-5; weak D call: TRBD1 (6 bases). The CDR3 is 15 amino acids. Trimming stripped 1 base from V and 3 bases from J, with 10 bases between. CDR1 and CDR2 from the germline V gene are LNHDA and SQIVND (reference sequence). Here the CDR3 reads CASSIVWDNNQPQHF. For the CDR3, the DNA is TGTGCCAGTAGTATAGTTTGGGACAACAATCAGCCCCAGCATTTT.

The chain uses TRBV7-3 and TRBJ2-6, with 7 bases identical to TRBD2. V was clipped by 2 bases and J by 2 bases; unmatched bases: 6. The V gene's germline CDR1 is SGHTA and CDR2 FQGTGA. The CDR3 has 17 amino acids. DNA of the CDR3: TGTGCCAGCAGCTTAGTTAGGGCGGGAGCTGGGGCCAACGTCCTGACTTTC. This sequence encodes CASSLVRAGAGANVLTF.

CDR3 sequence reads: CASSLTGGETQYF. The CDR3 nucleotides are TGTGCCAGCAGTCTTACAGGGGGAGAGACCCAGTACTTC. The chain has TRBV7-9 and TRBJ2-5; 8 nucleotides align to TRBD1. This CDR3 has 13 residues. CDR1 is SEHNR, CDR2 FQNEAQ, per germline (reference sequence). Unmatched junction bases numbered 4, after V lost 6 bases and J lost 4 bases.

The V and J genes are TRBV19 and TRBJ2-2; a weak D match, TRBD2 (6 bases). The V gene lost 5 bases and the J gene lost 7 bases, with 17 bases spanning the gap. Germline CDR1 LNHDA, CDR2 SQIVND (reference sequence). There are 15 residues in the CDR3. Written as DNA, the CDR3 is TGTGCCAGTAGTCCCCCAGTTGGGCGGGGCGGGGAGCTGTTTTTT. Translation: CASSPPVGRGGELFF. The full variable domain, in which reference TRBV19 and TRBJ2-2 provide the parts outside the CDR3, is DGGITQSPKYLFRKEGQNVTLSCEQNLNHDAMYWYRQDPGQGLRLIYYSQIVNDFQKGDIAEGYSVSREKKESFPLTVTSAQKNPTAFYLCASSPPVGRGGELFFGEGSRLTVL.

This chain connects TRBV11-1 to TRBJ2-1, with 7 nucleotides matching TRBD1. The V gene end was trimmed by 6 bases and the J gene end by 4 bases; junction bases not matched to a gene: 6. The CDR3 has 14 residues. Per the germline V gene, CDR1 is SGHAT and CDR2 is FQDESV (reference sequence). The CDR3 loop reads CASRGQVHYNEQFF. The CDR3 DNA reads TGTGCCAGCAGAGGACAGGTACATTACAATGAGCAGTTCTTC.

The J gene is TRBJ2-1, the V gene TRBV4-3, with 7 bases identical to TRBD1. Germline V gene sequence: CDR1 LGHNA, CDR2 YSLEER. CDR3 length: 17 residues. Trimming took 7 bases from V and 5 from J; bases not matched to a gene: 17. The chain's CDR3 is CASTSKRGTADHNEQFF. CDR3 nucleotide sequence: TGCGCCAGCACCTCAAAGAGGGGGACAGCAGACCACAATGAGCAGTTCTTC.

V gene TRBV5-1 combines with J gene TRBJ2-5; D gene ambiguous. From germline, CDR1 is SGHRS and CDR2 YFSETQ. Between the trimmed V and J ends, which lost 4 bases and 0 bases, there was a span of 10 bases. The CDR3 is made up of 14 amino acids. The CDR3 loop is CASSRESYQETQYF. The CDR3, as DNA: TGCGCCAGCAGCCGCGAATCGTACCAAGAGACCCAGTACTTC. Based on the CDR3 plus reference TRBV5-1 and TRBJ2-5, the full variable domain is KAGVTQTPRYLIKTRGQQVTLSCSPISGHRSVSWYQQTPGQGLQFLFEYFSETQRNKGNFPGRFSGRQFSNSRSEMNVSTLELGDSALYLCASSRESYQETQYFGPGTRLLVL.

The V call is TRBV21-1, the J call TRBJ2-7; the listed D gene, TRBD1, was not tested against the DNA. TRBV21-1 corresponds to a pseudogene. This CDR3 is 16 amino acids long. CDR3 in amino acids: CASSKERGQGCNEQYF. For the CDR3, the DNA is TGTGCCAGCAGCAAAGAAAGGGGACAGGGGTGTAACGAGCAGTACTTC.

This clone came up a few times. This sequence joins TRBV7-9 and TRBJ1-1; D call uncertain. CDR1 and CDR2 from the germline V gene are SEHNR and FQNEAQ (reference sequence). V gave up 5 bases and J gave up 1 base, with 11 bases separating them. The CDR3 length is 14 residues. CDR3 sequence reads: CASSGGGGNTEAFF. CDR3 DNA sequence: TGTGCCAGCAGCGGAGGTGGAGGGAACACTGAAGCTTTCTTT.

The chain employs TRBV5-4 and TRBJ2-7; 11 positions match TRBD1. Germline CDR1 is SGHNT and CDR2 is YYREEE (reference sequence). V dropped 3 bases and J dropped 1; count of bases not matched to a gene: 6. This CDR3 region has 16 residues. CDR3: CASSSLGTGGSYEQYF. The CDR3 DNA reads TGTGCCAGCAGCTCTCTAGGGACAGGGGGGTCCTACGAGCAGTACTTC.

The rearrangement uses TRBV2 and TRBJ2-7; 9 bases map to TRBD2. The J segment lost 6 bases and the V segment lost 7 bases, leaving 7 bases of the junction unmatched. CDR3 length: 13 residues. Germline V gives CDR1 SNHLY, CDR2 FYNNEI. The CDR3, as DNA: TGTGCCAGCAAAGGACTAGCGTCTAGCGAGCAGTACTTC. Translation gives CASKGLASSEQYF.

The CDR3, as DNA: TGTGCCAGCAGCCCGGGACTCATCTCTGGAAACACCATATATTTT. This encodes CASSPGLISGNTIYF. The genes are TRBV5-6 and TRBJ1-3; TRBD1 might be the D (5 bases). Germline values: CDR1 SGHDT, CDR2 YYEEEE. The CDR3 runs 15 residues. V lost 4 bases to trimming and J lost 0 bases, with 11 bases between them.

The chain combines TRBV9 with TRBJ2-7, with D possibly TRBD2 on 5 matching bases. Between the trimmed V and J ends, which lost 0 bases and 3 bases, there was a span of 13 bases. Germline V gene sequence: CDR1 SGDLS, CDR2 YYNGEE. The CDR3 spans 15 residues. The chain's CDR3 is CASSVGEGYFYEQYF. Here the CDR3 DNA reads TGTGCCAGCAGCGTAGGTGAGGGATATTTCTACGAGCAGTACTTC.

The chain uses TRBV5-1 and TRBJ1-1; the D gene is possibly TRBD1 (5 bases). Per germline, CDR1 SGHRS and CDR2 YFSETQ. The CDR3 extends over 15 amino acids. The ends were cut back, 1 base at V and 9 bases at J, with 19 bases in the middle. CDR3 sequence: CASSLTLSGSIQAFF. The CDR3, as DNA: TGCGCCAGCAGCTTGACTCTCTCAGGGTCAATACAAGCTTTCTTT.

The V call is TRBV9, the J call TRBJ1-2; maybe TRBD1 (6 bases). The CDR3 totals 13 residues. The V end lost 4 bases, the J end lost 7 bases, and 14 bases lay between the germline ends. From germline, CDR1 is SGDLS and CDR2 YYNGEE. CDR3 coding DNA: TGTGCCAGCAGCCCAACAGGGTTTGGTGGCTACACCTTC. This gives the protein CASSPTGFGGYTF.

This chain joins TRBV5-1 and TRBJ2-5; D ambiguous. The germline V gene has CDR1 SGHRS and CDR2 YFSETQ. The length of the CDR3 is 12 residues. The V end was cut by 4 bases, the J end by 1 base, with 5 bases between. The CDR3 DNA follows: TGCGCCAGCAGCCCCCTCCAAGAGACCCAGTACTTC. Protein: CASSPLQETQYF.

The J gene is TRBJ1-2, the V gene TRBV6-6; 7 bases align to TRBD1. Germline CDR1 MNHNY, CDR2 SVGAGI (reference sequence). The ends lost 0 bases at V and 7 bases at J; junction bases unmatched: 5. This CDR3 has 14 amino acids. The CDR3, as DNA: TGTGCCAGCAGTTACTCCCCCGAGGGGGCTGGCTACACCTTC. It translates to CASSYSPEGAGYTF.

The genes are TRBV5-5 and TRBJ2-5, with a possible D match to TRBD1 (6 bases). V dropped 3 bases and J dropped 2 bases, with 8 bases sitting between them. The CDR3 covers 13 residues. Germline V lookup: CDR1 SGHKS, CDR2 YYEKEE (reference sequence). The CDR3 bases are TGTGCCAGCAGCTGGGACAAACAAGAGACCCAGTACTTC. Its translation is CASSWDKQETQYF.

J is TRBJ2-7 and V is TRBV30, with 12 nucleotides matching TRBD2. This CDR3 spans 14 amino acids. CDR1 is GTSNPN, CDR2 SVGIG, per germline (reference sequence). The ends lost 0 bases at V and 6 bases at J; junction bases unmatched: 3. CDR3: CAWSVLAGGSEQYF. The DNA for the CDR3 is TGTGCCTGGAGTGTACTAGCGGGAGGCTCCGAGCAGTACTTC. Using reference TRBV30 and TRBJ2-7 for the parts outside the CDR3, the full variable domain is SQTIHQWPATLVQPVGSPLSLECTVEGTSNPNLYWYRQAAGRGLQLLFYSVGIGQISSEVPQNLSASRPQDRQFILSSKKLLLSDSGFYLCAWSVLAGGSEQYFGPGTRLTVT.